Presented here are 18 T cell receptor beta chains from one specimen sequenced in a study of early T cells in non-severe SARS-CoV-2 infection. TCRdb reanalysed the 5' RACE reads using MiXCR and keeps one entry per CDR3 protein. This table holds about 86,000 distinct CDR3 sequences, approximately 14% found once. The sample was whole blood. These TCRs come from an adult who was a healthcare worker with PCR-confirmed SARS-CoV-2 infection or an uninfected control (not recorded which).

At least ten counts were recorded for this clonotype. CDR3 DNA sequence: TGCAGCGTTGAAGTATCGCGGGGCTCCTACGAGCAGTACTTC. Translation: CSVEVSRGSYEQYF. The J gene is TRBJ2-7, the V gene TRBV29-1; the D gene is possibly TRBD2 (6 bases). This CDR3 spans 14 amino acids. Trimming left V 1 base short and J 0 bases short, with 10 bases between. Germline-derived CDR1 and CDR2 are SQVTM and ANQGSEA.

As DNA, the CDR3 is TGTGCCAGCAGTTTATGGGCTAGCTACGAGCAGTACTTC. It translates to CASSLWASYEQYF. The rearrangement links TRBV27 to TRBJ2-7; no clear D. This CDR3 spans 13 amino acids. From germline, CDR1 is MNHEY and CDR2 SMNVEV (reference sequence). V lost 1 base, J lost 3 bases, and 7 bases lay in between.

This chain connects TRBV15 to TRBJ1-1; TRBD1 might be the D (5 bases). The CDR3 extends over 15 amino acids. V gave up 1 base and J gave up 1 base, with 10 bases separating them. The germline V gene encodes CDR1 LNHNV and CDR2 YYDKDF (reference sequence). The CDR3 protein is CATSRVREKNTEAFF. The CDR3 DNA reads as TGTGCCACCAGCAGAGTCAGGGAGAAGAACACTGAAGCTTTCTTT.

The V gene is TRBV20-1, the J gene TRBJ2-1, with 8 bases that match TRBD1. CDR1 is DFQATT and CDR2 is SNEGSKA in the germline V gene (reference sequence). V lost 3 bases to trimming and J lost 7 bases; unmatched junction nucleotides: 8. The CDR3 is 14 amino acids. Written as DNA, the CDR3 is TGCAGTGCTAGTCGGCAGGGGGCGCGGAATGAGCAGTTCTTC. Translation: CSASRQGARNEQFF.

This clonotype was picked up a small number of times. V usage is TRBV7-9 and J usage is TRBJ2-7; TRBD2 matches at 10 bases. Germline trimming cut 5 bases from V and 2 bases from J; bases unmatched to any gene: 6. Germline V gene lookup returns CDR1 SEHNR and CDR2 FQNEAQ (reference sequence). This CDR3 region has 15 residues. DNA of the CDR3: TGTGCCAGCAGCGCCACTAGCGGGGAGCCCTACGAGCAGTACTTC. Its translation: CASSATSGEPYEQYF.

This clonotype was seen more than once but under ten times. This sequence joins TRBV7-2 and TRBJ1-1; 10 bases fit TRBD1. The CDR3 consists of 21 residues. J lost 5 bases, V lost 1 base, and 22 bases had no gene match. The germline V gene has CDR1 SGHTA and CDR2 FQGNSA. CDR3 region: CASSLVIYTWDRGEFATEAFF. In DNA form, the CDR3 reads TGTGCCAGCAGCTTAGTAATTTATACGTGGGACAGGGGCGAGTTTGCGACTGAAGCTTTCTTT.

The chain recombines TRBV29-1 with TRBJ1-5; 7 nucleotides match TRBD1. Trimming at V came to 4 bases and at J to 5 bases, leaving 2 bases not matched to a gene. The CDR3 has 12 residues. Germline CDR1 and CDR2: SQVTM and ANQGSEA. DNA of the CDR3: TGCAGCGTTGGTGACAGGGATCAGCCCCAGCATTTT. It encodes CSVGDRDQPQHF.

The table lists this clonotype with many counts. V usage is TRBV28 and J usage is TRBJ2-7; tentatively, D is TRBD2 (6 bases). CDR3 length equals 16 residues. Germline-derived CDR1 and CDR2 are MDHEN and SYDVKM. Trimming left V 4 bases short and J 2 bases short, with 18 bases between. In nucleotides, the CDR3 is TGTGCCAGCAGTTCCCCCCACGGGACTGCCACCTACGAGCAGTACTTC. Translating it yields CASSSPHGTATYEQYF. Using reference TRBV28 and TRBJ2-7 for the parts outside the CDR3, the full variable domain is DVKVTQSSRYLVKRTGEKVFLECVQDMDHENMFWYRQDPGLGLRLIYFSYDVKMKEKGDIPEGYSVSREKKERFSLILESASTNQTSMYLCASSSPHGTATYEQYFGPGTRLTVT.

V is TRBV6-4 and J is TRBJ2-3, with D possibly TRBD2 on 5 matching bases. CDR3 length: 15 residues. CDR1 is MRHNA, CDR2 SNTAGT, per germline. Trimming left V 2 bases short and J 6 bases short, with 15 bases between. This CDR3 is CASSDDRTSTDTQYF. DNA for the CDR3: TGTGCCAGCAGTGACGATAGGACTTCCACGGATACGCAGTATTTT.

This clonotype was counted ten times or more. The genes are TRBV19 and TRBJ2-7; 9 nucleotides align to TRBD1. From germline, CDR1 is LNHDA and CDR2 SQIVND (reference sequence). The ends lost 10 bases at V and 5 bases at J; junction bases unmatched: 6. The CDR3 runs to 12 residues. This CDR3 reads CATRTGVDEQYF. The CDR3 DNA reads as TGTGCCACCAGGACAGGGGTGGACGAGCAGTACTTC.

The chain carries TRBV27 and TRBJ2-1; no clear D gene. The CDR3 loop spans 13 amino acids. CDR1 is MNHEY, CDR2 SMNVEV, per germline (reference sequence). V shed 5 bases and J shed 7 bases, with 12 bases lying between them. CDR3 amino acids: CASSPLAWNEQFF. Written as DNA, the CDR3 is TGTGCCAGCAGTCCCTTAGCTTGGAATGAGCAGTTCTTC.

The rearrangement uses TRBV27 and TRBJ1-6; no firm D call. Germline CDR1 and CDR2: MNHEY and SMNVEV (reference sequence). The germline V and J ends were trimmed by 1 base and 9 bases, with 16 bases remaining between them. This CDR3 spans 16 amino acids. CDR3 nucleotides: TGTGCCAGCAGTTTATGGGCGGGCCAATCCAGTTCACCCCTCCACTTT. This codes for CASSLWAGQSSSPLHF.

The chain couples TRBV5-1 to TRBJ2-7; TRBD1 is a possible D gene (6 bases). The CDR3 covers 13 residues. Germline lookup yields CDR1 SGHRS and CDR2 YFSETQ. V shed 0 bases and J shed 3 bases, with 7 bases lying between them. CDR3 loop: CASSLVQGYEQYF. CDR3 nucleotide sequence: TGCGCCAGCAGCTTGGTACAGGGCTACGAGCAGTACTTC.

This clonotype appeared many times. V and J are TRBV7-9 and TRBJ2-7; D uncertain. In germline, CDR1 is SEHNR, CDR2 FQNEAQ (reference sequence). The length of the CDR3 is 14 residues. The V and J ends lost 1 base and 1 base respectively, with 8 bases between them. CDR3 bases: TGTGCCAGCAGCTTAGGTGCGGCATCCTACGAGCAGTACTTC. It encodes CASSLGAASYEQYF. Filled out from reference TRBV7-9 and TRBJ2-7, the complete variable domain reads DTGVSQNPRHKITKRGQNVTFRCDPISEHNRLYWYRQTLGQGPEFLTYFQNEAQLEKSRLLSDRFSAERPKGSFSTLEIQRTEQGDSAMYLCASSLGAASYEQYFGPGTRLTVT.

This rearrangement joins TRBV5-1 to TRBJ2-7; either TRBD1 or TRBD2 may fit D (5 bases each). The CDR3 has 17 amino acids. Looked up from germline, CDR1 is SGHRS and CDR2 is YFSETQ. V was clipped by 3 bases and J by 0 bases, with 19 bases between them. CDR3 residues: CASSSPWGGSRSYEQYF. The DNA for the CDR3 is TGCGCCAGCAGCTCCCCGTGGGGCGGGTCCCGCTCCTACGAGCAGTACTTC.

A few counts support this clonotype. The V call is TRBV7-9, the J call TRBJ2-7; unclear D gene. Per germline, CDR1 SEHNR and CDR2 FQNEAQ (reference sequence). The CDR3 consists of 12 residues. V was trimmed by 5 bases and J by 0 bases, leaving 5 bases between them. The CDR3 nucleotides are TGTGCCAGCAGCCCGCTCTCCTACGAGCAGTACTTC. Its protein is CASSPLSYEQYF. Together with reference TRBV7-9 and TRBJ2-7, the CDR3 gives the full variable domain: DTGVSQNPRHKITKRGQNVTFRCDPISEHNRLYWYRQTLGQGPEFLTYFQNEAQLEKSRLLSDRFSAERPKGSFSTLEIQRTEQGDSAMYLCASSPLSYEQYFGPGTRLTVT.

CDR3 loop: CASSLMGLADYNEQFF. In DNA form, the CDR3 reads TGTGCCAGCAGCTTAATGGGACTAGCGGACTACAATGAGCAGTTCTTC. This chain joins TRBV7-9 and TRBJ2-1; 11 bases map to TRBD2. J gave up 3 bases and V 2 bases, and 3 bases lay outside the gene matches. This CDR3 has 16 residues. Germline loops: CDR1 SEHNR, CDR2 FQNEAQ (reference sequence). Full variable domain (rest looked up from reference TRBV7-9 and TRBJ2-1): DTGVSQNPRHKITKRGQNVTFRCDPISEHNRLYWYRQTLGQGPEFLTYFQNEAQLEKSRLLSDRFSAERPKGSFSTLEIQRTEQGDSAMYLCASSLMGLADYNEQFFGPGTRLTVL.

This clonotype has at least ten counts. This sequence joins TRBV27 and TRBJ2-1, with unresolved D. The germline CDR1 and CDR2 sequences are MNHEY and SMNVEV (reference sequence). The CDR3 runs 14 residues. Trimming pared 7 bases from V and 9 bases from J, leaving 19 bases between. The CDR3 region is CASIPGGVLGEQFF. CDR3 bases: TGTGCCAGCATCCCCGGTGGGGTGTTGGGTGAGCAGTTCTTC.